Listed here are 11 T cell receptor beta chains from one sample, sequenced in a study of shared T cell receptors in the human thymus. Data came from immunoSEQ multiplex PCR; TCRdb stores just in-frame clones and leaves some out. The sample includes 65,000 to 70,000 clones, about 95% of them seen just once. Sequencing input: thymocytes. These receptors were collected from a human donor.

The chain uses TRBV4-1 and TRBJ2-2, with D tentatively TRBD1 or TRBD2 (6 bases each). Germline CDR1 and CDR2: MGHRA and YSYEKL. V lost 0 bases and J lost 0, with 17 bases in between. The CDR3 has 19 amino acids. The CDR3 DNA reads as TGCGCCAGCAGCCAAGAAAATCCAGGGGAGGCTGCGAACACCGGGGAGCTGTTTTTT. Its translation is CASSQENPGEAANTGELFF.

The rearrangement uses TRBV27 and TRBJ2-7, with D tentatively TRBD1 (5 bases). Matching the DNA end better, TRBJ2-5 makes the J call doubtful. Germline CDR1 reads MNHEY; CDR2 reads SMNVEV (reference sequence). This CDR3 spans 15 amino acids. Written as DNA, the CDR3 is TGTGCCAGCCGACGAGCTGACCCCCCAGGGGAGACCCAGTACTTC. Its translation: CASRRADPPGETQYF.

A word on this clone: A junction boundary mismatches the germline segment, possibly from a read error. The chain recombines TRBV6-9 with TRBJ2-5; no clear D. The CDR3 is made up of 17 amino acids. From germline, CDR1 is MNHGY and CDR2 SVAAGI. CDR3 protein: CASSSLPLGSFQGTQYF. The CDR3 nucleotides read TGTGCCAGCAGTTCGTTACCTTTGGGTAGCTTCCAAGGGACCCAGTACTTC.

V is TRBV5-1 and J is TRBJ2-3; 7 bases align to TRBD2. The CDR3 totals 17 residues. The trim removed 0 bases at V and 5 bases at J, leaving 12 bases unmatched. Germline loops: CDR1 SGHRS, CDR2 YFSETQ. The CDR3, as DNA: TGCGCCAGCAGCTTGGTCGTTGCGGGGGTCGCCTTAGATACGCAGTATTTT. The encoded protein is CASSLVVAGVALDTQYF.

The chain couples TRBV28 to TRBJ2-7; D uncertain. Looked up from germline, CDR1 is MDHEN and CDR2 is SYDVKM. V was shortened by 1 base and J by 0 bases, with 16 bases between the two germline ends. This CDR3 spans 17 amino acids. The chain's CDR3 is CASSLLSGDPSSYEQYF. In DNA, the CDR3 is TGTGCCAGCAGTTTATTAAGTGGAGACCCGAGCTCCTACGAGCAGTACTTC.

J is TRBJ1-1 and V is TRBV19; D uncertain. The V end was cut by 3 bases, the J end by 1 base, with 12 bases between. The CDR3 covers 15 residues. Germline CDR1 and CDR2: LNHDA and SQIVND (reference sequence). CDR3 protein: CASSMWPLKNTEAFF. Written as DNA, the CDR3 is TGTGCCAGTAGTATGTGGCCACTTAAGAACACTGAAGCTTTCTTT. The full variable domain, in which reference TRBV19 and TRBJ1-1 provide the parts outside the CDR3, is DGGITQSPKYLFRKEGQNVTLSCEQNLNHDAMYWYRQDPGQGLRLIYYSQIVNDFQKGDIAEGYSVSREKKESFPLTVTSAQKNPTAFYLCASSMWPLKNTEAFFGQGTRLTVV.

V gene TRBV4-3 combines with J gene TRBJ2-3; D remains unclear. Trimming removed 3 bases from V and 6 bases from J, with 10 bases in between. The germline gives CDR1 LGHNA, CDR2 YSLEER. The length of the CDR3 is 13 residues. The DNA for the CDR3 is TGCGCCAGCAGCCAGGTGACTCGCGATACGCAGTATTTT. Its protein product is CASSQVTRDTQYF.

The chain recombines TRBV20-1 with TRBJ2-5; no firm D call. V lost 0 bases to trimming and J lost 5 bases, with 4 bases between them. CDR1 and CDR2 from the germline V gene are DFQATT and SNEGSKA (reference sequence). CDR3 size: 11 residues. The CDR3: CSARDSETQYF. CDR3 sequence (DNA): TGCAGTGCTAGAGATTCTGAGACCCAGTACTTC.

This rearrangement joins TRBV30 to TRBJ1-5; D might be TRBD1 (5 bases). The V end was cut by 4 bases, the J end by 9 bases, with 25 bases between. The germline gives CDR1 GTSNPN, CDR2 SVGIG (reference sequence). The length of the CDR3 is 16 residues. The CDR3 DNA reads as TGTGCCTGGACCCCGCAACCGACGCAGGGAAAGATGCCCCAGCATTTT. Residues: CAWTPQPTQGKMPQHF.

The sample holds one count of this clone. This chain links TRBV12-5 with TRBJ1-1; 10 bases agree with TRBD1. This CDR3 has 19 residues. Germline CDR1 LGHNT, CDR2 FRNRAP. V lost 0 bases and J lost 0; bases outside the gene matches: 10. CDR3 sequence: CASGLVLGTGEVVNTEAFF. DNA of the CDR3: TGTGCTAGTGGTTTGGTATTAGGGACAGGGGAGGTCGTGAACACTGAAGCTTTCTTT.

This clone was picked up one time. This rearrangement joins TRBV4-3 to TRBJ1-6, with a tentative D call TRBD1 (6 bases). The CDR3 is 16 amino acids. Looked up from germline, CDR1 is LGHNA and CDR2 is YSLEER. The germline V and J ends were trimmed by 0 bases and 5 bases, with 11 bases remaining between them. The CDR3 is CASSQDNRADNSPLHF. The CDR3 DNA is TGCGCCAGCAGCCAAGATAACAGGGCGGATAATTCACCCCTCCACTTT.